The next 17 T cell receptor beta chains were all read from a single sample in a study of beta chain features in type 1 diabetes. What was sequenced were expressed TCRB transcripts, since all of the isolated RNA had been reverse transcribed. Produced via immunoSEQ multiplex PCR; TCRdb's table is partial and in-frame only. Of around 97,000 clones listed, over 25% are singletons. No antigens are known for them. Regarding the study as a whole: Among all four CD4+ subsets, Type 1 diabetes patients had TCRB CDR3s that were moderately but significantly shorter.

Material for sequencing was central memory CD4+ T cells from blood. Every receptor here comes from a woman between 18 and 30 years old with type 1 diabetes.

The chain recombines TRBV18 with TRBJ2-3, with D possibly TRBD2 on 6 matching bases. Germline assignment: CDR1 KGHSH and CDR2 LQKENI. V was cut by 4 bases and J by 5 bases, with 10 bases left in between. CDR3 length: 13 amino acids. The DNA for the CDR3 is TGTGCCAGCTCACTAACCGGGAGAGATACGCAGTATTTT. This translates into CASSLTGRDTQYF.

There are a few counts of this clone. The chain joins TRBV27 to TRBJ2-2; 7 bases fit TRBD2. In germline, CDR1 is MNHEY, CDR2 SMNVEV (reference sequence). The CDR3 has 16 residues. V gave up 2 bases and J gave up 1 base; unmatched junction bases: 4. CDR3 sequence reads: CASSLVGTMNTGELFF. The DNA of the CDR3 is TGTGCCAGCAGTTTAGTTGGGACTATGAACACCGGGGAGCTGTTTTTT.

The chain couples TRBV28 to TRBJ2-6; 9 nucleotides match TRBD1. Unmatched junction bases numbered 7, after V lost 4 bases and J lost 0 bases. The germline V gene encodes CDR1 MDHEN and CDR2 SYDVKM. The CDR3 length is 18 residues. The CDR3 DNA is TGTGCCAGCAGTTCGCCGGACAGGGGATTCTCTGGGGCCAACGTCCTGACTTTC. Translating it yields CASSSPDRGFSGANVLTF.

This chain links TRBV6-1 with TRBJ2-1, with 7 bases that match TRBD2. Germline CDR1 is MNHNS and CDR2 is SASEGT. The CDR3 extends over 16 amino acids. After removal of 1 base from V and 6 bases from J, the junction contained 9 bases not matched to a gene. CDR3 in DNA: TGTGCCAGCAGTGAAGGAGGACTAGGGGTGGGCAATGAGCAGTTCTTC. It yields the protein CASSEGGLGVGNEQFF.

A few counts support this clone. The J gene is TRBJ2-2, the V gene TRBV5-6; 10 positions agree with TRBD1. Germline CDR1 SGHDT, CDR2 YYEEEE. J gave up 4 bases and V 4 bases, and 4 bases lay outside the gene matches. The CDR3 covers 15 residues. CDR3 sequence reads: CASSTGTGATGELFF. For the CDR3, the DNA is TGTGCCAGCAGCACCGGGACAGGGGCCACCGGGGAGCTGTTTTTT.

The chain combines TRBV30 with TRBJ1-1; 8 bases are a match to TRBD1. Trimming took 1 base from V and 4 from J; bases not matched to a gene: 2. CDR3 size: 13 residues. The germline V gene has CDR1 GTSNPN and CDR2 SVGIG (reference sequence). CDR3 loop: CAWSGQGITEAFF. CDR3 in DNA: TGTGCCTGGAGTGGACAGGGGATCACTGAAGCTTTCTTT.

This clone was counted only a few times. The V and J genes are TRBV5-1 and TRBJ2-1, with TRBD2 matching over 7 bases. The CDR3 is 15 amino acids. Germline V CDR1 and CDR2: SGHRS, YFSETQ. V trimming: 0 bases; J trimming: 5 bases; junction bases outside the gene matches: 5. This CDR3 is CASSLGGRADNEQFF. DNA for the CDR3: TGCGCCAGCAGCTTGGGTGGGAGGGCCGACAATGAGCAGTTCTTC.

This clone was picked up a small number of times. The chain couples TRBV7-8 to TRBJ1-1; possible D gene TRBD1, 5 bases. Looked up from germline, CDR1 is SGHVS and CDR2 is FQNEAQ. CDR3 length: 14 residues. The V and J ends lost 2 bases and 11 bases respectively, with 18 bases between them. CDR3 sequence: CASSLSLSGGSAFF. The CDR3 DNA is TGTGCCAGCAGCTTATCCCTCTCCGGGGGGTCGGCTTTCTTT.

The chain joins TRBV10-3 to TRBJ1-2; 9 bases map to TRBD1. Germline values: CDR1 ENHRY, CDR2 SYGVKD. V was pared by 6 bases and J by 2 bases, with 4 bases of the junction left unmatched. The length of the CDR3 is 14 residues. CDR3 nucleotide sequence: TGTGCCATCAGCAAGGGGACAGGGAACTATGGCTACACCTTC. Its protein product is CAISKGTGNYGYTF.

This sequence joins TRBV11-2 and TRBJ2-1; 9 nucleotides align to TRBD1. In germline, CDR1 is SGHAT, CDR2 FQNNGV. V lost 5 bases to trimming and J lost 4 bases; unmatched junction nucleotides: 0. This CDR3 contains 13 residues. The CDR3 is CASSGTGYNEQFF. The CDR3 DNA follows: TGTGCCAGCAGCGGGACAGGGTACAATGAGCAGTTCTTC.

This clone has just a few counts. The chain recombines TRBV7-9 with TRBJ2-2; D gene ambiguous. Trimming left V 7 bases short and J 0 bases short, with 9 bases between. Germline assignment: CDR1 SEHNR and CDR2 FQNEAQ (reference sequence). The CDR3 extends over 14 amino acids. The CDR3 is CASKETANTGELFF. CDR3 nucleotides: TGTGCCAGCAAGGAGACTGCGAACACCGGGGAGCTGTTTTTT.

In nucleotides, the CDR3 is TGTGCCAGCAGCAAGACAGGGGGTGAGATCTACGAGCAGTACGTC. It encodes CASSKTGGEIYEQYV. The rearrangement links TRBV7-2 to TRBJ2-7, with TRBD1 matching over 9 bases. Germline CDR1 and CDR2: SGHTA and FQGNSA. The V segment lost 5 bases and the J segment 3 bases; nucleotides outside the gene matches: 8. The CDR3 totals 15 residues.

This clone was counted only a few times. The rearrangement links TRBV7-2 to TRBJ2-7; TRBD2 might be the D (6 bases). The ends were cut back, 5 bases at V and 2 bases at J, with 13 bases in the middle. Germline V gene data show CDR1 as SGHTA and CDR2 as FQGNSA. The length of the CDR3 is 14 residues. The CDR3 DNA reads TGTGCCAGCAGCCCCCGCCCGGGGGCCTACGAGCAGTACTTC. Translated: CASSPRPGAYEQYF.

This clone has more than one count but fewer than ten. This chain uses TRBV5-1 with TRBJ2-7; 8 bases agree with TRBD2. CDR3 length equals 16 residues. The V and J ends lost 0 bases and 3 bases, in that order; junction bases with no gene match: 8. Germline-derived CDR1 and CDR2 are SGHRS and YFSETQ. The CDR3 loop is CASSLVSTAGVYEQYF. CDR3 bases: TGCGCCAGCAGCTTGGTATCTACAGCGGGAGTCTACGAGCAGTACTTC. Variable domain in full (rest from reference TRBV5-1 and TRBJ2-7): KAGVTQTPRYLIKTRGQQVTLSCSPISGHRSVSWYQQTPGQGLQFLFEYFSETQRNKGNFPGRFSGRQFSNSRSEMNVSTLELGDSALYLCASSLVSTAGVYEQYFGPGTRLTVT.

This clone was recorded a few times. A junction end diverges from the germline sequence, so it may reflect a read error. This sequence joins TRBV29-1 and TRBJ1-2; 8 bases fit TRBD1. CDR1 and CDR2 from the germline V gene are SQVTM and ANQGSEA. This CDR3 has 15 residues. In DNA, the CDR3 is TGCAGCGTTAAAGACGGGACAGGCGGGGGCTATGGCTACACCTTC. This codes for CSVKDGTGGGYGYTF. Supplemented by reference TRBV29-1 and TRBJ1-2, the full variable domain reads SAVISQKPSRDICQRGTSLTIQCQVDSQVTMMFWYRQQPGQSLTLIATANQGSEATYESGFVIDKFPISRPNLTFSTLTVSNMSPEDSSIYLCSVKDGTGGGYGYTFGSGTRLTVV.

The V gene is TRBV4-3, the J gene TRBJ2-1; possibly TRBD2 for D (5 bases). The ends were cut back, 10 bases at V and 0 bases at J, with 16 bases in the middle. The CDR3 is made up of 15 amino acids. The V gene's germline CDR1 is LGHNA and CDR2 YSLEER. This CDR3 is CATSMGGSSYNEQFF. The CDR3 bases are TGCGCCACCTCTATGGGTGGGAGCTCCTACAATGAGCAGTTCTTC.

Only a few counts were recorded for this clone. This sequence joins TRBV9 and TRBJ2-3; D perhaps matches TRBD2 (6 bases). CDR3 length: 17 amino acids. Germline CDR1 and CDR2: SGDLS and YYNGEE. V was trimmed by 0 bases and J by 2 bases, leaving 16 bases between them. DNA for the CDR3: TGTGCCAGCAGCGTAGGGGGTAGCGGCCCTGTCACAGATACGCAGTATTTT. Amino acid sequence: CASSVGGSGPVTDTQYF.